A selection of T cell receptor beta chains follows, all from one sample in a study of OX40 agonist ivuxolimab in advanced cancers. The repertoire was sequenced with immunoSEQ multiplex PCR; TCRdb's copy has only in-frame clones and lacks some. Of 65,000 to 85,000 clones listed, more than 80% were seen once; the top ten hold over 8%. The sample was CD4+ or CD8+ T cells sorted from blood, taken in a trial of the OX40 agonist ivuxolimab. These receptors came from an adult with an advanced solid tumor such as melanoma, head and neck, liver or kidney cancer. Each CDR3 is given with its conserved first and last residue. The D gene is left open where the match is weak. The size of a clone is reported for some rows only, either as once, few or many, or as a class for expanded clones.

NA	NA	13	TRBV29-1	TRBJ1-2	CSVEDLGGDGYTF	TGCAGCGTTGAAGATCTGGGGGGGGATGGCTACACCTTC
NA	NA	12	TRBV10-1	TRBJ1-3	CASSESRDTIYF	TGCGCCAGCAGTGAGTCTAGGGACACCATATATTTT
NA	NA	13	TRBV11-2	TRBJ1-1	CASLREGHTEAFF	TGTGCCAGTCTTCGAGAGGGGCACACTGAAGCTTTCTTT
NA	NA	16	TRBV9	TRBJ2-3	CASSVSSGAPIGTQYF	TGTGCCAGCAGCGTATCATCGGGAGCCCCCATCGGTACGCAGTATTTT
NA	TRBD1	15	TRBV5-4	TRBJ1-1	CASSGNRGLGTEAFF	TGTGCCAGCAGCGGAAACAGGGGGCTGGGCACTGAAGCTTTCTTT
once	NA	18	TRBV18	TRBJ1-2	CASSLLSGVGISNYGYTF	TGTGCCAGCTCACTACTTTCCGGGGTTGGAATAAGTAACTATGGCTACACCTTC
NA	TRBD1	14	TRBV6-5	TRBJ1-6	CASIQGGSGSPLHF	TGTGCCAGCATCCAGGGGGGAAGTGGATCACCCCTCCACTTT
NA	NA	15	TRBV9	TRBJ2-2	CASSVDGGNTGELFF	TGTGCCAGCAGCGTAGACGGGGGGAACACCGGGGAGCTGTTTTTT
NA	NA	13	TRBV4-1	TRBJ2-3	CASRGRETDTQYF	TGCGCCAGCAGGGGGCGAGAGACAGATACGCAGTATTTT
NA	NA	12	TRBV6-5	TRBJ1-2	CASRLQGAGYTF	TGTGCCAGCCGATTACAGGGAGCTGGCTACACCTTC
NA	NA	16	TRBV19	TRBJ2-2	CASTSWGAQRTGELFF	TGTGCCAGTACCTCGTGGGGGGCCCAGAGGACCGGGGAGCTGTTTTTT
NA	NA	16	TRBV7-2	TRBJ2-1	CASSLDPDSSYNEQFF	TGTGCCAGCAGCTTAGACCCGGACAGCTCCTACAATGAGCAGTTCTTC
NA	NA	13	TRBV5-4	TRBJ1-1	CASSLIVNTEAFF	TGTGCCAGCAGCTTGATCGTGAACACTGAAGCTTTCTTT
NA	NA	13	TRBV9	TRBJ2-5	CASSRGVGETQYF	TGTGCCAGCAGCCGAGGGGTCGGGGAGACCCAGTACTTC
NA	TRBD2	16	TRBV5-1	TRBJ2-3	CASTSLLAGRGDTQYF	TGCGCCAGCACCTCCCTCCTAGCGGGGAGGGGAGATACGCAGTATTTT
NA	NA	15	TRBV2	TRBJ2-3	CASSEDSGTMYTQYF	TGTGCCAGCAGTGAGGACAGTGGGACTATGTATACGCAGTATTTT
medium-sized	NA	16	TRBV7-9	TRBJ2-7	CASSSLGAGSSYEQYF	TGTGCCAGCAGCTCCCTAGGGGCGGGGAGCTCCTACGAGCAGTACTTC
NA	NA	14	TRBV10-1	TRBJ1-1	CASSEGKDGTEAFF	TGCGCCAGCAGTGAGGGCAAGGACGGCACGGAAGCTTTCTTT
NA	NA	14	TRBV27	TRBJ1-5	CASSLRNSNQPQHF	TGTGCCAGCAGTTTGAGAAATAGCAATCAGCCCCAGCATTTT
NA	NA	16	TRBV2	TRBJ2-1	CASSEGHASSYNEQFF	TGTGCCAGCAGTGAAGGGCACGCCAGCTCCTACAATGAGCAGTTCTTC
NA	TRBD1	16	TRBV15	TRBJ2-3	CATSRDRTGIEDTQYF	TGTGCCACCAGCAGAGATCGGACAGGCATAGAGGATACGCAGTATTTT
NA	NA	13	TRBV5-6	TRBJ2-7	CASSFGWGSEQYF	TGTGCCAGCAGCTTTGGGTGGGGCAGCGAGCAGTACTTC
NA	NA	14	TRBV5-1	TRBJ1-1	CASSLYDRDTEAFF	TGCGCCAGCAGCCTTTACGATAGGGACACTGAAGCTTTCTTT
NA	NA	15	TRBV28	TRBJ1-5	CASSQGALSNQPQHF	TGTGCCAGCAGTCAAGGGGCGTTGAGCAATCAGCCCCAGCATTTT
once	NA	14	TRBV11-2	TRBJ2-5	CASSSRLRQETQYF	TGTGCCAGCAGCTCGCGACTGAGGCAAGAGACCCAGTACTTC
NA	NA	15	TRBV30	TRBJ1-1	CAWSVRESLNTEAFF	TGTGCCTGGAGTGTACGCGAGTCGTTGAACACTGAAGCTTTCTTT
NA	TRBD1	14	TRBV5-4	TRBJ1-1	CASRNRQGRTEAFF	TGTGCCAGCAGGAACCGACAGGGGAGAACTGAAGCTTTCTTT
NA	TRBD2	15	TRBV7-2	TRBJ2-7	CASSSRVGGPYEQYF	TGTGCCAGCAGCTCCCGGGTGGGAGGGCCCTACGAGCAGTACTTC
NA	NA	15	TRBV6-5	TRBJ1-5	CASRNSGGQGQPQHF	TGTGCCAGCAGAAATTCCGGAGGGCAGGGTCAGCCCCAGCATTTT
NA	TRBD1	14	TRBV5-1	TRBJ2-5	CASSFTGDEETQYF	TGCGCCAGCAGCTTCACAGGGGATGAAGAGACCCAGTACTTC
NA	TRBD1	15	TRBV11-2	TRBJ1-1	CASSPRQGAGTEAFF	TGTGCCAGCAGCCCCCGACAGGGGGCCGGCACTGAAGCTTTCTTT
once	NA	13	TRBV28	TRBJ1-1	CASSLWVNTEAFF	TGTGCCAGCAGTTTATGGGTTAACACTGAAGCTTTCTTT